This T cell receptor beta chain stems from a study of T cell responses to AZD1222 COVID-19 vaccine. Study-level points and caveats: Regions left unmutated in variants are reportedly the target of nearly half of spike-specific TCRs. Donors skewed white British and female; clonal diversity was possibly underestimated. At study baseline, merely five or six AZD1222 recipients were seropositive.

Comment on this clone: Its specificity is not known.

This CDR3 spans 10 amino acids. Germline V lookup: CDR1 DFQATT, CDR2 SNEGSKA (reference sequence). Trimming removed 1 base from V and 5 bases from J, with 2 bases in between. Profiling relied on immunoSEQ multiplex PCR, and the TCRdb table lists in-frame clones only, not all of them. Here the sample spans some 120,000 clones, about 89% being singletons. The source was peripheral blood, collected on day 0 of MenACWY control vaccination. The receptor was derived from an adult in good health. The chain recombines TRBV20-1 with TRBJ2-5; D not resolved. The DNA of the CDR3 is TGCAGTGCTAGAGCGGAGACCCAGTACTTC. Translated: CSARAETQYF.